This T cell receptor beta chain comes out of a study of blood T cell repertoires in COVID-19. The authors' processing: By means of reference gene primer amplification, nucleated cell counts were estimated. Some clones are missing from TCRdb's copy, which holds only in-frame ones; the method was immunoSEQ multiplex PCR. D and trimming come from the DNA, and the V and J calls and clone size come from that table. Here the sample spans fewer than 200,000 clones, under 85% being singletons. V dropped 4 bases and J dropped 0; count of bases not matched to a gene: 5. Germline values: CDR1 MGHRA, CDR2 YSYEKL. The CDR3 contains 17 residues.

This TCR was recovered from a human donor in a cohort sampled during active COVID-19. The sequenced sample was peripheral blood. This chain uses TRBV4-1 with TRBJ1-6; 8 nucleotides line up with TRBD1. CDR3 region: CASSPGTGGSYNSPLHF. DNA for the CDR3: TGCGCCAGCAGCCCCGGCACAGGGGGCTCCTATAATTCACCCCTCCACTTT.